A selection of T cell receptor beta chains follows, all from one sample in a study of tumor-infiltrating lymphocytes in primary liver carcinoma. A single record per CDR3 protein comes from TCRdb applying MiXCR to the multiplex PCR reads. The table shows tens of thousands of distinct CDR3 sequences, with 65% to 80% occurring only once. Sequenced sample: liver tumor tissue from sampling region 1. These receptors were obtained from a man between 40 and 49 years old with primary liver carcinoma and hepatitis B virus infection. The CDR3 runs from the conserved cysteine through the conserved F or W. D genes are given only for firm matches. Part of the rows lack a size; the others show once, few, many or a class for expanded clones.

>.|.|TRBJ2-5|TRBV29-1
CSAEDRHGAETQYF
TGCAGCGCTGAAGATCGGCATGGGGCGGAGACCCAATACTTC
>.|.|TRBJ2-5|TRBV12-3/TRBV12-4
CTSSRGQGETQYF
TGTACCAGCAGTCGGGGACAAGGCGAGACCCAGTACTTC
>TRBD2|.|TRBJ2-1|TRBV12-3/TRBV12-4
CASTRLAGLGEQFF
TGTGCCAGCACTAGACTAGCGGGGCTTGGTGAGCAGTTCTTC
>TRBD1|many|TRBJ1-4|TRBV6-6
CASSNGQGASTNEKLFF
TGTGCCAGCAGCAACGGACAGGGGGCTTCAACTAATGAAAAACTGTTTTTT
>.|.|TRBJ1-5|TRBV12-3/TRBV12-4
CAGSLMGSGYHPQHF
TGTGCCGGCAGTTTAATGGGATCTGGCTATCATCCCCAGCATTTT
>.|.|TRBJ1-2|TRBV12-3/TRBV12-4
CASSLSDRPFYGYIF
TGTGCCAGCAGCTTAAGTGACAGGCCCTTCTATGGCTACATCTTC
>TRBD1|.|TRBJ1-6|TRBV20-1
CSVPRQGIIDSPLHF
TGCAGTGTACCTAGACAGGGGATCATCGATTCACCCCTCCACTTT
>.|.|TRBJ2-6|TRBV6-5
CASNNRQAGANVLTF
TGTGCCAGCAACAACAGACAGGCCGGGGCCAACGTCCTGACTTTC
>TRBD2|.|TRBJ2-7|TRBV20-1
CSASRLAGSYEQYF
TGCAGTGCTTCTCGACTAGCGGGGTCCTACGAGCAGTACTTC
>.|many|TRBJ2-5|TRBV6-6
CASSYGQETQYF
TGTGCCAGCAGTTACGGTCAAGAGACCCAGTACTTC
>TRBD1|.|TRBJ2-1|TRBV11-2
CTSSSGGPGNEQFF
TGTACTAGCAGTTCAGGGGGCCCTGGGAATGAGCAGTTCTTC
>.|.|TRBJ1-1|TRBV12-3/TRBV12-4
CASCRGRTTVAFF
TGTGCCAGCTGTCGGGGAAGGACAACTGTGGCTTTCTTT
>.|many|TRBJ1-1|TRBV24-1
CATSDLRGTEAFF
TGTGCCACCAGTGATTTACGGGGGACTGAAGCTTTCTTT
>TRBD1|.|TRBJ1-2|TRBV6-1
CASSRQGDYVYTF
TGTGCCAGCAGCCGACAGGGAGACTATGTCTACACGTTC
>.|once|TRBJ2-3|TRBV10-3
CAISGGAGEADTQYF
TGTGCCATCAGTGGGGGGGCGGGGGAGGCGGATACGCAGTATTTT
>.|.|TRBJ2-1|TRBV11-2
CASSTSRGHPSSNNEQFF
TGTGCCAGCAGCACTTCCCGGGGACACCCGAGTTCCAACAATGAACAGTTCTTC
>TRBD1|.|TRBJ1-6|TRBV7-2
CASSSRDRDNSPLHF
TGTGCCAGCAGCTCCCGGGACAGGGATAATTCACCCCTCCACTTT
>.|many|TRBJ1-5|TRBV12-3/TRBV12-4
CASTTISNQPQHF
TGTGCCAGCACCACAATTAGCAATCAGCCCCAGCATTTT
>.|.|TRBJ1-6|TRBV6-5
CASSLMIASDISPLHF
TGTGCCAGCAGTCTAATGATTGCGTCGGACATTTCACCCCTCCACTTT
>.|.|TRBJ2-1|TRBV10-2
CASSVFRLRFF
TGCGCCAGCAGTGTATTCCGCTTGCGGTTCTTC
>TRBD2|.|TRBJ2-5|TRBV11-2
CASGLNIGLAGQETQYF
TGTGCCAGCGGCTTAAATATAGGACTAGCGGGACAAGAGACCCAGTACTTC
>.|.|TRBJ2-7|TRBV6-2/TRBV6-3
CASSSGVDIYEQYF
TGTGCCAGCAGTTCCGGAGTCGATATCTACGAGCAATACTTC
>TRBD1|.|TRBJ2-1|TRBV2
CASRDRGDYNEQFF
TGTGCCAGCCGGGACAGGGGGGATTACAATGAGCAGTTCTTC
>TRBD1|.|TRBJ1-6|TRBV4-1
CAISQGTGGRGSPLHF
TGCGCCATCAGTCAAGGGACAGGGGGCAGGGGTTCACCCCTCCACTTT
>.|.|TRBJ2-1|TRBV12-3/TRBV12-4
CARSRYNNEHFF
TGTGCCAGGAGCCGGTACAACAATGAGCACTTCTTC
>TRBD1|.|TRBJ2-3|TRBV11-2
CASKTGNVDAQYF
TGTGCTAGCAAGACAGGGAACGTGGATGCGCAGTATTTT
>TRBD2|few|TRBJ2-1|TRBV28
CASSIFSSPSGNEQFF
TGTGCCAGCAGCATTTTTTCATCGCCTAGCGGAAATGAGCAGTTCTTC
>.|few|TRBJ2-5|TRBV12-3/TRBV12-4
CVSSSRDRQETQYF
TGTGTCAGCAGTTCCAGAGACAGGCAAGAGACCCAGTACTTC
>.|.|TRBJ2-6|TRBV4-1
CGSSQGPGATGANVLTF
TGTGGCAGCAGCCAAGGTCCAGGAGCTACTGGGGCCAACGTCCTGACTTTC
>TRBD2|many|TRBJ2-7|TRBV6-1
CASSESGGSYEQYF
TGTGCCAGCAGTGAAAGCGGGGGCTCCTACGAGCAGTACTTC
>.|once|TRBJ1-4|TRBV29-1
CSVGQGTNEKLFF
TGCAGCGTCGGGCAGGGTACTAATGAAAAACTGTTTTTT
>TRBD2|.|TRBJ2-3|TRBV29-1
CSVDDGRAGYTLYF
TGCAGCGTCGATGACGGGAGGGCAGGATATACGCTGTATTTT
>TRBD2|once|TRBJ2-3|TRBV4-1
CASSQEPSGTDTQFF
TGCGCCAGCAGCCAAGAACCTAGCGGCACTGATACGCAGTTTTTT
>TRBD1|.|TRBJ1-2|TRBV11-2
CASRLGQGGGYTF
TGTGCCAGCAGGTTAGGACAGGGAGGTGGCTACACTTTC
>.|.|TRBJ2-1|TRBV11-2
CANSLSDAYKQFF
TGTGCCAACAGCTTAAGTGATGCCTATAAGCAGTTCTTC
>TRBD2|.|TRBJ2-1|TRBV11-2
CASNLDTGLALGEQFF
TGTGCCAGCAACTTGGATACCGGACTAGCCTTGGGTGAGCAGTTCTTC
>.|.|TRBJ2-7|TRBV6-2/TRBV6-3
CASNWAGAYEQYF
TGTGCCAGCAATTGGGCCGGGGCGTACGAGCAGTACTTC
>.|.|TRBJ2-6|TRBV30
CVWTDSGANVLTF
TGTGTCTGGACTGACTCTGGGGCCAACGTCCTGACTTTC
>TRBD1|many|TRBJ1-4|TRBV12-3/TRBV12-4
CASSLTGVDPEKLFF
TGTGCCAGCAGTTTGACAGGGGTCGACCCCGAAAAACTGTTTTTT
>.|once|TRBJ2-7|TRBV4-1
CANSPIDEPPYEQYF
TGCGCCAACAGCCCTATTGACGAACCGCCCTACGAGCAGTACTTC
>TRBD1|many|TRBJ1-2|TRBV5-4
CASSLAGQGRTNYGYTF
TGTGCCAGCAGCTTGGCCGGACAGGGGAGAACTAACTATGGCTACACCTTC
>.|.|TRBJ2-1|TRBV5-4
CASSLGYYEQFF
TGTGCCAGCAGCCTGGGCTACTATGAGCAGTTCTTC
>.|.|TRBJ2-1|TRBV24-1
CATSNLVGIGEQFF
TGTGCCACCAGTAACTTAGTTGGAATCGGGGAGCAGTTCTTC
>TRBD1|.|TRBJ2-7|TRBV6-5
CVSSYKGATYDHYF
TGTGTCAGCAGTTACAAGGGGGCCACCTACGATCATTACTTC
>TRBD2|many|TRBJ2-1|TRBV29-1
CSVQGLAGGYEQFF
TGCAGCGTACAAGGACTAGCCGGGGGGTATGAGCAGTTCTTC